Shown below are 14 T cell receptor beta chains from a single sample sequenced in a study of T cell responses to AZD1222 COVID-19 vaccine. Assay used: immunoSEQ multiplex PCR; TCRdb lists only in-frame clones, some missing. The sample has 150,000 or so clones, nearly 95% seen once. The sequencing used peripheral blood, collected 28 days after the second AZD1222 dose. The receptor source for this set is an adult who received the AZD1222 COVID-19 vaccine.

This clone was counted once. In nucleotides, the CDR3 is TGTGCCACACATACGACACCCCCTCGAGGGGGCTACACCTTC. It is translated as CATHTTPPRGGYTF. J is TRBJ1-2 and V is TRBV19; D not certain. Germline V lookup: CDR1 LNHDA, CDR2 SQIVND (reference sequence). This CDR3 region has 14 residues. V dropped 10 bases and J dropped 8 bases, with 23 bases sitting between them.

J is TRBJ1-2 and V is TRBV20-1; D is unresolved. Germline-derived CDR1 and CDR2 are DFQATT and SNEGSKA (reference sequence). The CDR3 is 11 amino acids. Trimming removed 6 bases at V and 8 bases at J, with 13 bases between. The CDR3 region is CSALDGRGYTF. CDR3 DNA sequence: TGCAGTGCCTTGGACGGACGCGGCTACACCTTC.

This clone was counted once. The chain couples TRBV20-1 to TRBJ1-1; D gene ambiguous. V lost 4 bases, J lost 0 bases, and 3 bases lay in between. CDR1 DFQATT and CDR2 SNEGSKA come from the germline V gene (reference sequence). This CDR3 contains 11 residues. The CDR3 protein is CSAKMNTEAFF. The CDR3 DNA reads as TGCAGTGCTAAAATGAACACTGAAGCTTTCTTT.

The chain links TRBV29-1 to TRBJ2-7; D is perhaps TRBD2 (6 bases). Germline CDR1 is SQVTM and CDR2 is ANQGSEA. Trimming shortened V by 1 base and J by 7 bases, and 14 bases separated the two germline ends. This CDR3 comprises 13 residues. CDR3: CSVEGTTVGEQYF. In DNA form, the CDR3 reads TGCAGCGTTGAAGGGACTACCGTGGGGGAGCAGTACTTC.

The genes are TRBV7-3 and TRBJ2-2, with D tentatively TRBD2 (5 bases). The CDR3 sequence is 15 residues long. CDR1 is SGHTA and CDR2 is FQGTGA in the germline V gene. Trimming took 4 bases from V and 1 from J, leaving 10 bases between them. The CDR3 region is CASSSLAQNTGELFF. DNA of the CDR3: TGTGCCAGCAGCTCCCTAGCCCAGAACACCGGGGAGCTGTTTTTT. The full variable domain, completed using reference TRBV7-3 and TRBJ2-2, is GAGVSQTPSNKVTEKGKYVELRCDPISGHTALYWYRQSLGQGPEFLIYFQGTGAADDSGLPNDRFFAVRPEGSVSTLKIQRTERGDSAVYLCASSSLAQNTGELFFGEGSRLTVL.

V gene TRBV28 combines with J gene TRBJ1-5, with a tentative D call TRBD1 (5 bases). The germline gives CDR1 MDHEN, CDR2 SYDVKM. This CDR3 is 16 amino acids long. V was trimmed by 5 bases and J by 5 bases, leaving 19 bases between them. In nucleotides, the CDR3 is TGTGCCAGCAGTCCCACAGGCATACGACAGCATCAGCCCCAGCATTTT. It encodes CASSPTGIRQHQPQHF.

The CDR3, as DNA: TGTGCCAGCACGTCGGCGGGGGTGAACACTGAAGCTTTCTTT. Its protein is CASTSAGVNTEAFF. The chain employs TRBV7-9 and TRBJ1-1; TRBD1 is a possible D gene (5 bases). The CDR3 consists of 14 residues. V lost 7 bases and J 0 bases, leaving 12 bases between the germline ends. Germline CDR1 and CDR2: SEHNR and FQNEAQ (reference sequence).

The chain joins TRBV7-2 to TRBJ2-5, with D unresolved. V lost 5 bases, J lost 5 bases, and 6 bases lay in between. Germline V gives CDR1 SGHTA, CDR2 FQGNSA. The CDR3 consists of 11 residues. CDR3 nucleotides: TGTGCCAGCAGCCGGCGGGAGACCCAGTACTTC. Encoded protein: CASSRRETQYF. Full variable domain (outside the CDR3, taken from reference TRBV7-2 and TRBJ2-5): GAGVSQSPSNKVTEKGKDVELRCDPISGHTALYWYRQSLGQGLEFLIYFQGNSAPDKSGLPSDRFSAERTGGSVSTLTIQRTQQEDSAVYLCASSRRETQYFGPGTRLLVL.

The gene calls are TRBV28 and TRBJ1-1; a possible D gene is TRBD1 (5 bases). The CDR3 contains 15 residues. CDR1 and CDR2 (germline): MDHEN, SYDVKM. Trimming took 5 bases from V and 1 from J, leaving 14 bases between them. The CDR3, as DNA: TGTGCCAGCAGTGGGACCAGGGAAGGGAACACTGAAGCTTTCTTT. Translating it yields CASSGTREGNTEAFF.

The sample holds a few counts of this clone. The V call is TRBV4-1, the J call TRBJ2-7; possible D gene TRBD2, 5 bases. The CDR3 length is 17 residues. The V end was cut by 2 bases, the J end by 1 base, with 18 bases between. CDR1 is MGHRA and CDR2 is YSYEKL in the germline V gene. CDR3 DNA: TGCGCCAGCAGCCAATATCGGACGGCCGTAGCGTCCTACGAGCAGTACTTC. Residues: CASSQYRTAVASYEQYF.

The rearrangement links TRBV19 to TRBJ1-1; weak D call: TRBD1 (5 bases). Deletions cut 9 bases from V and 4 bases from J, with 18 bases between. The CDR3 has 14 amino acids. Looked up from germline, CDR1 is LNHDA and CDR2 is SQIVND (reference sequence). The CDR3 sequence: CASILTATGTEAFF. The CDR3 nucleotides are TGTGCCAGCATCTTGACAGCCACGGGCACTGAAGCTTTCTTT.

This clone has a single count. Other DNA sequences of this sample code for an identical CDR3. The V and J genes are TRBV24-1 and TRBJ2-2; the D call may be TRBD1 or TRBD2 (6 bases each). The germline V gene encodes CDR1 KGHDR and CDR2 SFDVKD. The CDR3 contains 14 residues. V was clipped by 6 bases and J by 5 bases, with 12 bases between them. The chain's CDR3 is CATSRQGGTGELFF. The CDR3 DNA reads TGTGCCACCAGTCGTCAAGGGGGGACCGGGGAGCTGTTTTTT.

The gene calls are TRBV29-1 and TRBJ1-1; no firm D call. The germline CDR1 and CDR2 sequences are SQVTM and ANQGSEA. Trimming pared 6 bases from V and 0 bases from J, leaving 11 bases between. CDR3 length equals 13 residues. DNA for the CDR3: TGCAGCGTGGGTCTACGTTTGAACACTGAAGCTTTCTTT. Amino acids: CSVGLRLNTEAFF.

CDR3 residues: CASSLTSGRARNEQFF. The CDR3 coding sequence is TGTGCCAGCAGCCTGACTAGCGGGAGGGCCCGCAATGAGCAGTTCTTC. The chain recombines TRBV7-8 with TRBJ2-1, with 14 bases lining up with TRBD2. Germline CDR1 SGHVS, CDR2 FQNEAQ. With V trimmed by 5 bases and J by 6 bases, 6 bases remained unmatched. The CDR3 is 16 amino acids.